The 8 T cell receptor beta chains presented below share a single source sample, sequenced in a study of EBV T-cell therapy then PD-1 blockade in nasopharyngeal carcinoma (dated by TCRdb to 2020 to 2023). For these receptors, no antigen is known. Library preparation employed the immunoSEQ multiplex PCR assay. TCRdb limited this immuneACCESS table to in-frame rearrangements with V and J called. A share of clones is missing; checked studies link under half to unresolved V genes, and the rest is unexplained. This sample lists around 19,000 clones; approximately 80% were detected once. The ten biggest clones cover over 25% of the sample. What the treatment or condition label conveys for this sample: AdE1-LMPpoly-expanded autologous EBV-specific T-cell therapy followed by anti-PD-1 nivolumab. The specimen comprised CD8+ T cells from blood, sampled at day 0 from a patient whose treatment included autologous EBV-specific T cells and nivolumab. All receptors come from a man aged 35 to 55 with nasopharyngeal carcinoma.

CDR3 DNA: TGTGCCAGCAGTTTCAATACAGGGGCCTACGAGCAGTACTTC. It specifies CASSFNTGAYEQYF. This chain connects TRBV7-9 to TRBJ2-7, with TRBD1 matching over 7 bases. V gave up 6 bases and J gave up 2 bases; unmatched junction bases: 7. Germline lookup yields CDR1 SEHNR and CDR2 FQNEAQ (reference sequence). The CDR3 consists of 14 residues.

The gene calls are TRBV7-3 and TRBJ2-2, with 7 bases that match TRBD2. The CDR3 is 13 amino acids. Germline assignment: CDR1 SGHTA and CDR2 FQGTGA. The V gene end was trimmed by 11 bases and the J gene end by 4 bases; junction bases not matched to a gene: 7. CDR3 DNA: TGTGCCCACCATGGGGGGGTCACCGGGGAGCTGTTTTTT. Residues: CAHHGGVTGELFF.

The genes are TRBV27 and TRBJ1-1; 8 bases fit TRBD1. This CDR3 region has 15 residues. The V gene's germline CDR1 is MNHEY and CDR2 SMNVEV (reference sequence). V gave up 4 bases and J gave up 1 base; unmatched junction bases: 5. CDR3 sequence reads: CASSSSTGGNTEAFF. The CDR3 DNA reads as TGTGCCAGCAGTTCCTCCACAGGGGGGAACACTGAAGCTTTCTTT.

The chain uses TRBV19 and TRBJ2-6, with D possibly TRBD2 on 5 matching bases. In germline, CDR1 is LNHDA, CDR2 SQIVND (reference sequence). The CDR3 is made up of 17 amino acids. Trimming shortened V by 5 bases and J by 2 bases, and 16 bases separated the two germline ends. The CDR3 sequence is CASSPGMIEAGANVLTF. Here the CDR3 DNA reads TGTGCCAGTAGTCCGGGGATGATCGAAGCTGGGGCCAACGTCCTGACTTTC.

The J gene is TRBJ2-1, the V gene TRBV6-4; D might be TRBD1 (6 bases). The CDR3 extends over 15 amino acids. Trimming left V 4 bases short and J 3 bases short, with 13 bases between. From germline, CDR1 is MRHNA and CDR2 SNTAGT. CDR3 loop: CASSGGQVDYNEQFF. CDR3 coding DNA: TGTGCCAGCAGTGGGGGGCAGGTTGACTACAATGAGCAGTTCTTC.

This rearrangement joins TRBV6-2 or TRBV6-3 to TRBJ2-1; no definite D call. This CDR3 contains 14 residues. Trimming shortened V by 0 bases and J by 0 bases, and 3 bases separated the two germline ends. Germline V CDR1 and CDR2: MNHEY, SVGEGT. Here the CDR3 reads CASSYSSSYNEQFF. CDR3 bases: TGTGCCAGCAGTTACTCTAGCTCCTACAATGAGCAGTTCTTC.

This chain links TRBV15 with TRBJ2-7, with D tentatively TRBD1 (7 bases). Germline V lookup: CDR1 LNHNV, CDR2 YYDKDF (reference sequence). Between the trimmed V and J ends, which lost 1 base and 5 bases, there was a span of 12 bases. The CDR3 length is 14 residues. CDR3 in DNA: TGTGCCACCAGCAGAGGACAGGGACTCGACGAGCAGTACTTC. It codes for CATSRGQGLDEQYF.

The chain employs TRBV29-1 and TRBJ2-1, with D perhaps being TRBD1 or TRBD2 (5 bases each). Germline CDR1 reads SQVTM; CDR2 reads ANQGSEA. V gave up 3 bases and J gave up 4 bases, with 19 bases separating them. The CDR3 contains 16 residues. In nucleotides, the CDR3 is TGCAGCGTTGACGGCGTGGGGGACCGGGATTACAATGAGCAGTTCTTC. Its translation: CSVDGVGDRDYNEQFF.